This T cell receptor beta chain stems from a study of T cell responses to AZD1222 COVID-19 vaccine. This clone has more than one count but fewer than ten. Germline CDR1 and CDR2: PRHDT and FYEKMQ (reference sequence). With 3 bases removed from V and 5 bases from J, the gap between germline ends came to 10 bases. The CDR3 contains 13 residues. Clones were read by immunoSEQ multiplex PCR, and TCRdb kept only the in-frame ones, dropping some. The sample yields 75,000 to 95,000 clones, 85% seen once. Second-dose intervals near 4 or 12 weeks were combined. The sequence was collected from an adult who received the AZD1222 COVID-19 vaccine. This chain joins TRBV13 and TRBJ1-1; no firm D call. The sequencing used peripheral blood, collected 28 days after the second AZD1222 dose. The CDR3 spells CASSLSPGTEAFF. Written as DNA, the CDR3 is TGTGCCAGCAGCTTGAGTCCGGGGACTGAAGCTTTCTTT.